This T cell receptor beta chain was captured by sequencing in a study of shared clonotypes between healthy human individuals. The study's findings and limits: Sample collection involved blood only; tissue repertoires are likely different. The genetic and exposure-history diversity represented was limited by few donors. Sharing of clonotypes among donors was expected to vary with sequencing depth.

About this clone: The antigen is not known.

On sorted subsets, replicate PCRs used 150 to 250 ng DNA, or approximately 33,000 T cell genomes. TCRdb keeps only in-frame clones here, not all; method: immunoSEQ multiplex PCR. The data show roughly 1.5 million clones, around 98% seen once. Losses at the gene ends were 5 bases for V and 4 bases for J; bases not matched to a gene: 2. This CDR3 spans 13 amino acids. Germline CDR1 and CDR2: MNHEY and SVGAGI. The sequenced sample consisted of naive CD4+ T cells sorted from blood. Subset of the sample: CD45RA+ positively selected. The chain links TRBV6-5 to TRBJ2-1, with TRBD1 identical over 7 bases. The clonotype was recovered from a man aged 25 to 45 in good health. The CDR3 region is CASSPGQYNEQFF. The CDR3 coding sequence is TGTGCCAGCAGTCCGGGACAGTACAATGAGCAGTTCTTC.